A single sample gave rise to the 20 T cell receptor beta chains below, sequenced in a study of shared clonotypes between healthy human individuals. Sequencing was performed with immunoSEQ multiplex PCR; in TCRdb, only in-frame clones are kept and a portion is missing. The sample contains some 2.1 million clones, approximately 92% of which appear only once. Naive CD8 cells lacked CD45RO, underwent positive selection for CCR7 and left out terminally differentiated effector memory CD45RA+ cells. Input material: naive CD8+ T cells from PBMCs. The receptors originated from a man younger than 30 in good health. Some clones in this sample may be carry-over from other donors' samples.

The V gene is TRBV5-1, the J gene TRBJ2-1; TRBD2 aligns across 12 bases. J lost 14 bases, V lost 2 bases, and 14 bases had no gene match. Looked up from germline, CDR1 is SGHRS and CDR2 is YFSETQ. The CDR3 runs to 16 residues. The CDR3 sequence is CASSFDQLAGGYEEFF. For the CDR3, the DNA is TGCGCCAGCAGCTTTGATCAACTAGCGGGAGGCTACGAGGAGTTCTTC.

The chain carries TRBV4-1 and TRBJ1-2; a weak D match, TRBD1 (6 bases). Per the germline V gene, CDR1 is MGHRA and CDR2 is YSYEKL. The CDR3 consists of 14 residues. Trimming took off 6 bases at V and 3 bases at J, with 14 bases between the two ends. DNA for the CDR3: TGCGCCAGCAGGCAGACCGGGGGCCACTATGGCTACACCTTC. This translates into CASRQTGGHYGYTF.

V gene TRBV7-7 combines with J gene TRBJ2-7; 10 nucleotides agree with TRBD2. There are 14 residues in the CDR3. V lost 5 bases, J lost 3 bases, and 4 bases stayed unmatched. Germline values: CDR1 SSHAT, CDR2 FNYEAQ (reference sequence). CDR3 DNA sequence: TGTGCCAGCAGCGCGATAGCGGGAGGCTACGAGCAGTACTTC. Translating it yields CASSAIAGGYEQYF. Filled out from reference TRBV7-7 and TRBJ2-7, the complete variable domain reads GAGVSQSPRYKVTKRGQDVTLRCDPISSHATLYWYQQALGQGPEFLTYFNYEAQPDKSGLPSDRFSAERPEGSISTLTIQRTEQRDSAMYRCASSAIAGGYEQYFGPGTRLTVT.

V and J are TRBV10-3 and TRBJ1-1; D might be TRBD1 (6 bases). From germline, CDR1 is ENHRY and CDR2 SYGVKD. Trimming pared 2 bases from V and 1 base from J, leaving 8 bases between. The CDR3 spans 14 residues. The CDR3 coding sequence is TGTGCCATCAGTGAGGAGGGGGGGAACACTGAAGCTTTCTTT. This sequence encodes CAISEEGGNTEAFF.

The V and J genes are TRBV23-1 and TRBJ2-5, with D possibly TRBD1 on 6 matching bases. TRBV23-1 is marked as an open reading frame, function uncertain. With 6 bases removed from V and 2 bases from J, the gap between germline ends came to 13 bases. The CDR3 totals 14 residues. In DNA form, the CDR3 reads TGCGCCAGCAGCCCACAGGGATGTCAAGAGACCCAGTACTTC. Translated: CASSPQGCQETQYF.

The rearrangement joins TRBV7-8 to TRBJ1-5; D is perhaps TRBD1 (5 bases). V was pared by 5 bases and J by 7 bases, with 15 bases between. The CDR3 runs to 14 residues. Germline V lookup: CDR1 SGHVS, CDR2 FQNEAQ. DNA of the CDR3: TGTGCCAGCAGCCAGGGACGACAAAGCCAGCCCCAGCATTTT. Its protein product is CASSQGRQSQPQHF.

The chain is built from TRBV29-1 and TRBJ2-5, with D tentatively TRBD1 (5 bases). The CDR3 extends over 13 amino acids. Germline V lookup: CDR1 SQVTM, CDR2 ANQGSEA. Trimming cost V 3 bases and J 2 bases, with 10 bases left between them. The CDR3 DNA sequence: TGCAGCGTTGACGACAGAGGACAAGAGACCCAGTACTTC. It encodes CSVDDRGQETQYF. The complete variable domain, with remaining parts taken from reference TRBV29-1 and TRBJ2-5, reads SAVISQKPSRDICQRGTSLTIQCQVDSQVTMMFWYRQQPGQSLTLIATANQGSEATYESGFVIDKFPISRPNLTFSTLTVSNMSPEDSSIYLCSVDDRGQETQYFGPGTRLLVL.

CDR3 region: CASSQQGNTEAFF. The DNA for the CDR3 is TGTGCCAGCAGCCAACAGGGGAACACTGAAGCTTTCTTT. This chain joins TRBV7-3 and TRBJ1-1, with D possibly matching TRBD1 (6 bases). The CDR3 sequence is 13 residues long. From germline, CDR1 is SGHTA and CDR2 FQGTGA. With 5 bases removed from V and 1 base from J, the gap between germline ends came to 8 bases.

V and J are TRBV7-9 and TRBJ2-1, with D maybe TRBD1 (5 bases). The V end lost 5 bases, the J end lost 6 bases, and 11 bases lay between the germline ends. Per the germline V gene, CDR1 is SEHNR and CDR2 is FQNEAQ (reference sequence). The CDR3 length is 13 residues. In nucleotides, the CDR3 is TGTGCCAGCAGCATTGGAAGGGGCAATGAGCAGTTCTTC. Encoded protein: CASSIGRGNEQFF.

The rearrangement links TRBV7-3 to TRBJ2-1; tentatively, D is TRBD1 (6 bases). The ends were cut back, 5 bases at V and 2 bases at J, with 19 bases in the middle. CDR1 SGHTA and CDR2 FQGTGA come from the germline V gene. This CDR3 spans 17 amino acids. The CDR3, as DNA: TGTGCCAGCAGCCATCCGGAGAAGGGACACCCCTACAATGAGCAGTTCTTC. This encodes CASSHPEKGHPYNEQFF.

V gene TRBV7-9 combines with J gene TRBJ2-7; D perhaps matches TRBD2 (6 bases). This CDR3 has 11 residues. Per the germline V gene, CDR1 is SEHNR and CDR2 is FQNEAQ (reference sequence). V lost 10 bases to trimming and J lost 4 bases, with 11 bases between them. The CDR3 nucleotides are TGTGCCACGGGGGTTGGTTACGAGCAGTACTTC. This sequence encodes CATGVGYEQYF.

The chain links TRBV11-2 to TRBJ2-1; D gene unclear. CDR1 is SGHAT, CDR2 FQNNGV, per germline. The CDR3 totals 15 residues. The V end was cut by 3 bases, the J end by 0 bases, with 9 bases between. The DNA of the CDR3 is TGTGCCAGCAGCTTGTGGACGGTCTCCTACAATGAGCAGTTCTTC. It codes for CASSLWTVSYNEQFF.

Worth noting for this clone: In the same sample, other DNA sequences code for this CDR3. This chain uses TRBV5-8 with TRBJ2-7; D call uncertain. The CDR3 is made up of 9 amino acids. Germline lookup yields CDR1 SGHTS and CDR2 YDEGEE. The V and J ends lost 8 bases and 1 base respectively, with 1 base between them. This chain's CDR3 is CASSYEQYF. Written as DNA, the CDR3 is TGTGCCAGTTCCTACGAGCAGTACTTC.

DNA of the CDR3: TGTGCCAGCAGTCAAGGACAGACCTACAATGAGCAGTTCTTC. Protein: CASSQGQTYNEQFF. The chain has TRBV7-2 and TRBJ2-1; perhaps TRBD1 as D (6 bases). This CDR3 has 14 residues. In germline, CDR1 is SGHTA, CDR2 FQGNSA. The V end lost 6 bases, the J end lost 2 bases, and 11 bases lay between the germline ends.

The rearrangement uses TRBV30 and TRBJ2-4; D is unclear. Deletions cut 8 bases from V and 15 bases from J, with 20 bases between. Germline V gene lookup returns CDR1 GTSNPN and CDR2 SVGIG (reference sequence). The CDR3 contains 11 residues. The chain's CDR3 is CAIAGVPGWYF. The CDR3 nucleotides are TGTGCCATCGCAGGAGTCCCCGGGTGGTACTTC.

The chain employs TRBV11-2 and TRBJ2-7; D not resolved. The CDR3 has 16 amino acids. CDR1 and CDR2 from the germline V gene are SGHAT and FQNNGV. Trimming took off 3 bases at V and 3 bases at J, with 18 bases between the two ends. The CDR3 loop is CASSFEVSQLDYEQYF. CDR3 in DNA: TGTGCCAGCAGCTTTGAAGTGAGCCAGCTTGACTACGAGCAGTACTTC.

Points on this clone: Other DNA variants within this sample encode the same CDR3. This rearrangement joins TRBV7-9 to TRBJ1-2, with 10 bases lining up with TRBD1. The CDR3 is 15 residues long. After removal of 1 base from V and 4 bases from J, the junction contained 3 bases not matched to a gene. CDR1 is SEHNR and CDR2 is FQNEAQ in the germline V gene (reference sequence). CDR3 loop: CASSLVGTGVYGYTF. The CDR3 DNA follows: TGTGCCAGCAGCTTAGTGGGGACAGGGGTCTATGGCTACACCTTC.

V and J are TRBV6-6 and TRBJ2-5, with D uncertain. The CDR3 extends over 13 amino acids. Trimming left V 6 bases short and J 5 bases short, with 13 bases between. Germline CDR1 is MNHNY and CDR2 is SVGAGI (reference sequence). In DNA form, the CDR3 reads TGTGCCAGCAGAGACCGGATGGGGGAGACCCAGTACTTC. Translating gives CASRDRMGETQYF.

The V gene is TRBV7-3, the J gene TRBJ2-6; 7 nucleotides align to TRBD1. Germline trimming cut 5 bases from V and 2 bases from J; bases unmatched to any gene: 3. Germline CDR1 SGHTA, CDR2 FQGTGA. This CDR3 comprises 15 residues. CDR3 sequence reads: CASSRGGPGANVLTF. CDR3 coding DNA: TGTGCCAGCAGCCGAGGGGGCCCTGGGGCCAACGTCCTGACTTTC.

This rearrangement joins TRBV27 to TRBJ2-7; 8 bases are shared with TRBD2. The V and J ends lost 0 bases and 1 base, in that order; junction bases with no gene match: 5. Germline CDR1 MNHEY, CDR2 SMNVEV (reference sequence). This CDR3 is 16 amino acids long. CDR3 in amino acids: CASSLSAGGLSYEQYF. For the CDR3, the DNA is TGTGCCAGCAGTTTATCGGCGGGGGGCCTATCCTACGAGCAGTACTTC.